The 32 T cell receptor beta chains given below trace back to one sample, sequenced in a study of early T cells in non-severe SARS-CoV-2 infection. Via MiXCR, TCRdb re-called the 5' RACE reads, giving one row per CDR3 protein. The table lists some 50,000 distinct CDR3 sequences, 5.4% of them singletons. The input for sequencing was whole blood, taken at baseline. All receptors come from an adult who was a healthcare worker with PCR-confirmed SARS-CoV-2 infection or an uninfected control (not recorded which).

The chain uses TRBV11-2 and TRBJ1-3; a possible D gene is TRBD1 (5 bases). V was cut by 1 base and J by 2 bases, with 9 bases left in between. This CDR3 comprises 15 residues. CDR1 SGHAT and CDR2 FQNNGV come from the germline V gene. The CDR3 spells CASSLVPGPGNTIYF. In DNA, the CDR3 is TGTGCCAGCAGCTTAGTCCCAGGGCCTGGAAACACCATATATTTT.

The chain has TRBV28 and TRBJ2-7; possible D gene TRBD2, 5 bases. Trimming stripped 3 bases from V and 7 bases from J, with 13 bases between. The germline V gene has CDR1 MDHEN and CDR2 SYDVKM. There are 13 residues in the CDR3. CDR3 in amino acids: CASSLDQRREQYF. The CDR3 DNA sequence: TGTGCCAGCAGTTTGGACCAGAGGAGGGAGCAGTACTTC. Combining the CDR3 with reference TRBV28 and TRBJ2-7 gives the whole variable domain DVKVTQSSRYLVKRTGEKVFLECVQDMDHENMFWYRQDPGLGLRLIYFSYDVKMKEKGDIPEGYSVSREKKERFSLILESASTNQTSMYLCASSLDQRREQYFGPGTRLTVT.

At least ten counts were recorded for this clonotype. The chain recombines TRBV6-1 with TRBJ2-6; D is ambiguous. The CDR3 runs to 15 residues. The germline V and J ends were trimmed by 6 bases and 1 base, with 10 bases remaining between them. Germline loops: CDR1 MNHNS, CDR2 SASEGT. As DNA, the CDR3 is TGTGCCAGCAGACCAATAGGGTCTGGGGCCAACGTCCTGACTTTC. Its protein product is CASRPIGSGANVLTF.

This clonotype was observed many times. The chain combines TRBV11-2 with TRBJ1-1; TRBD1 agrees at 7 bases. The CDR3 totals 14 residues. Per germline, CDR1 SGHAT and CDR2 FQNNGV. Trimming took 1 base from V and 8 from J; bases not matched to a gene: 7. This CDR3 is CASSLGVRTGEAFF. CDR3 nucleotides: TGTGCCAGCAGCTTAGGGGTGCGGACAGGCGAAGCTTTCTTT.

This clonotype was seen ten or more times. The V and J genes are TRBV5-1 and TRBJ2-5, with 11 bases fitting TRBD2. With V trimmed by 0 bases and J by 0 bases, 7 bases remained unmatched. Looked up from germline, CDR1 is SGHRS and CDR2 is YFSETQ. The CDR3 is 18 residues long. The CDR3 region is CASSLVLAGGLDQETQYF. CDR3 DNA: TGCGCCAGCAGCTTGGTGCTAGCGGGAGGCCTAGACCAAGAGACCCAGTACTTC. The whole variable domain, remainder taken from reference TRBV5-1 and TRBJ2-5, is KAGVTQTPRYLIKTRGQQVTLSCSPISGHRSVSWYQQTPGQGLQFLFEYFSETQRNKGNFPGRFSGRQFSNSRSEMNVSTLELGDSALYLCASSLVLAGGLDQETQYFGPGTRLLVL.

This chain connects TRBV7-6 to TRBJ2-7; a possible D gene is TRBD2 (6 bases). CDR1 is SGHVS and CDR2 is FNYEAQ in the germline V gene. V was clipped by 4 bases and J by 2 bases, with 18 bases between them. There are 16 residues in the CDR3. CDR3 nucleotide sequence: TGTGCCAGCAGCTCCCCGCTCGGGAGTGACGCCTACGAGCAGTACTTC. Its translation is CASSSPLGSDAYEQYF.

As to this clonotype: This sequence may be a read error, since a much larger clone differs from it by one base. The genes are TRBV6-2 or TRBV6-3 and TRBJ2-2; 9 bases are a match to TRBD1. Germline lookup yields CDR1 MNHEY and CDR2 SVGEGT. After removal of 5 bases from V and 6 bases from J, the junction contained 4 bases not matched to a gene. CDR3 size: 14 residues. The CDR3 region is CASSGTGLAGELFF. CDR3 nucleotides: TGTGCCAGCAGTGGGACAGGGTTAGCCGGGGAGCTGTTTTTT.

This clonotype has just one count. This chain uses TRBV2 with TRBJ2-2, with D possibly TRBD2 on 5 matching bases. CDR1 is SNHLY, CDR2 FYNNEI, per germline. The CDR3 runs to 13 residues. The V gene lost 6 bases and the J gene lost 6 bases, with 11 bases spanning the gap. As DNA, the CDR3 is TGTGCCAGCAGACCTAAGCGGTCCGGGGAGCTGTTTTTT. This sequence encodes CASRPKRSGELFF.

This clonotype was detected many times. The chain employs TRBV6-5 and TRBJ2-2, with D perhaps TRBD2 (5 bases). The V gene's germline CDR1 is MNHEY and CDR2 SVGAGI. V shed 2 bases and J shed 6 bases, with 10 bases lying between them. The CDR3 length is 14 residues. CDR3 in amino acids: CASSYERVAGELFF. CDR3 DNA sequence: TGTGCCAGCAGTTACGAGAGGGTCGCCGGGGAGCTGTTTTTT.

There are many counts of this clonotype. The chain has TRBV13 and TRBJ1-1; D is perhaps TRBD1 (5 bases). The V and J ends lost 2 bases and 1 base respectively, with 5 bases between them. The length of the CDR3 is 13 residues. Germline loops: CDR1 PRHDT, CDR2 FYEKMQ (reference sequence). DNA for the CDR3: TGTGCCAGCAGCTTAAGGGGGAACACTGAAGCTTTCTTT. Translation gives CASSLRGNTEAFF. The complete variable domain, with remaining parts taken from reference TRBV13 and TRBJ1-1, reads AAGVIQSPRHLIKEKRETATLKCYPIPRHDTVYWYQQGPGQDPQFLISFYEKMQSDKGSIPDRFSAQQFSDYHSELNMSSLELGDSALYFCASSLRGNTEAFFGQGTRLTVV.

This clonotype was recorded at least ten times. The CDR3 nucleotides are TGCGCCAGCTCCCCTGGGGGAACCTACGAGCAGTACTTC. It codes for CASSPGGTYEQYF. V usage is TRBV5-1 and J usage is TRBJ2-7, with D perhaps assigned TRBD1 or TRBD2 (5 bases each). The germline V gene encodes CDR1 SGHRS and CDR2 YFSETQ. The CDR3 is 13 residues long. V gave up 7 bases and J gave up 2 bases, with 13 bases separating them.

This clonotype was counted ten times or more. The V and J genes are TRBV2 and TRBJ1-1; 12 bases match TRBD1. The germline V gene has CDR1 SNHLY and CDR2 FYNNEI. The junction had 7 bases not matched to a gene; V was cut back by 8 bases and J by 3 bases. This CDR3 region has 15 residues. The CDR3 DNA follows: TGTGCCAGCGGAGATGGGACAGGGGGCCACACTGAAGCTTTCTTT. Its translation: CASGDGTGGHTEAFF. The variable domain in full, completed from reference TRBV2 and TRBJ1-1, reads EPEVTQTPSHQVTQMGQEVILRCVPISNHLYFYWYRQILGQKVEFLVSFYNNEISEKSEIFDDQFSVERPDGSNFTLKIRSTKLEDSAMYFCASGDGTGGHTEAFFGQGTRLTVV.

At least ten counts were recorded for this clonotype. Compared with germline, one end of the junction differs, possibly owing to a read error. This sequence joins TRBV30 and TRBJ2-3, with 9 positions matching TRBD2. CDR1 GTSNPN and CDR2 SVGIG come from the germline V gene (reference sequence). There are 12 residues in the CDR3. CDR3 residues: CAWSVAGTSPLF. In DNA, the CDR3 is TGTGCCTGGAGTGTAGCCGGGACTAGCCCACTTTTT.

There are many counts of this clonotype. CDR3 nucleotide sequence: TGTGCCAGCAGCTTACACGGCGGGAGCTCCTACGAGCAGTACTTC. Its translation: CASSLHGGSSYEQYF. The V gene is TRBV7-9, the J gene TRBJ2-7; TRBD2 agrees at 7 bases. The CDR3 loop spans 15 amino acids. The germline CDR1 and CDR2 sequences are SEHNR and FQNEAQ (reference sequence). The junction had 4 bases not matched to a gene; V was cut back by 2 bases and J by 0 bases.

This sequence joins TRBV29-1 and TRBJ2-7; either TRBD1 or TRBD2 may fit D (7 bases each). There are 14 residues in the CDR3. V shed 1 base and J shed 4 bases, with 14 bases lying between them. Germline CDR1 is SQVTM and CDR2 is ANQGSEA. CDR3 in amino acids: CSVEGGGGAYEQYF. The CDR3 coding sequence is TGCAGCGTTGAAGGGGGAGGGGGCGCATACGAGCAGTACTTC.

In its sample, this clonotype was seen many times. The chain recombines TRBV5-1 with TRBJ2-1; D remains unclear. Trimming pared 1 base from V and 0 bases from J, leaving 17 bases between. CDR3 size: 18 residues. The germline V gene has CDR1 SGHRS and CDR2 YFSETQ. The CDR3 nucleotides read TGCGCCAGCAGCTTGTCCTTCAGCGTGGCGAGCTCCTACAATGAGCAGTTCTTC. It encodes CASSLSFSVASSYNEQFF.

This clonotype was seen ten or more times. V and J are TRBV12-3 or TRBV12-4 and TRBJ2-3, with D possibly being TRBD2 (5 bases). The CDR3 is 17 residues long. Trimming removed 5 bases from V and 3 bases from J, with 21 bases in between. This CDR3 is CASSPPIPGSWTDTQYF. As DNA, the CDR3 is TGTGCCAGCAGTCCCCCGATACCGGGGAGTTGGACAGATACGCAGTATTTT.

This clonotype turned up a few times. The chain has TRBV27 and TRBJ2-7; D may be TRBD2 (6 bases). CDR3 length: 13 residues. From germline, CDR1 is MNHEY and CDR2 SMNVEV (reference sequence). Trimming took 5 bases from V and 5 from J, leaving 13 bases between them. The CDR3 nucleotides read TGTGCCAGCAGTCTAAGGAGGGTAGACGAGCAGTACTTC. Protein sequence: CASSLRRVDEQYF.

There are many counts of this clonotype. As DNA, the CDR3 is TGTGCCAGCAGCTGGGGACAGGCAAGAGAGCAGTACTTC. Translating gives CASSWGQAREQYF. The J gene is TRBJ2-7, the V gene TRBV7-8; the match to TRBD1 covers 8 bases. CDR3 length: 13 residues. V dropped 4 bases and J dropped 7; count of bases not matched to a gene: 6. CDR1 is SGHVS and CDR2 is FQNEAQ in the germline V gene.

This clonotype was detected many times. The genes are TRBV2 and TRBJ2-3; D is ambiguous. The CDR3 length is 13 residues. CDR1 and CDR2 from the germline V gene are SNHLY and FYNNEI. Trimming cost V 7 bases and J 2 bases, with 10 bases left between them. CDR3 sequence reads: CASTDRDTDTQYF. CDR3 coding DNA: TGTGCCAGCACTGACCGAGACACAGATACGCAGTATTTT.

The table lists this clonotype with many counts. The chain couples TRBV7-9 to TRBJ2-5; tentatively, D is TRBD1 or TRBD2 (6 bases each). CDR1 is SEHNR and CDR2 is FQNEAQ in the germline V gene (reference sequence). The CDR3 length is 17 residues. V was clipped by 1 base and J by 1 base, with 16 bases between them. In nucleotides, the CDR3 is TGTGCCAGCAGCTTAGGAGGAGGGGGAACCATCCAAGAGACCCAGTACTTC. It translates to CASSLGGGGTIQETQYF. Filled out from reference TRBV7-9 and TRBJ2-5, the complete variable domain reads DTGVSQNPRHKITKRGQNVTFRCDPISEHNRLYWYRQTLGQGPEFLTYFQNEAQLEKSRLLSDRFSAERPKGSFSTLEIQRTEQGDSAMYLCASSLGGGGTIQETQYFGPGTRLLVL.

This clonotype was counted ten times or more. The rearrangement uses TRBV12-3 or TRBV12-4 and TRBJ1-2; TRBD1 matches at 9 bases. The junction had 10 bases not matched to a gene; V was cut back by 6 bases and J by 14 bases. The CDR3 is 12 residues long. As DNA, the CDR3 is TGTGCCAGCAGCCTCCCCGGGACAGGGAGGACCTTC. Translation: CASSLPGTGRTF.

The V and J genes are TRBV20-1 and TRBJ2-1; D is unclear. CDR1 is DFQATT, CDR2 SNEGSKA, per germline (reference sequence). Trimming removed 4 bases at V and 4 bases at J, with 2 bases between. The CDR3 is 10 amino acids. CDR3: CSAKYNEQFF. The CDR3 DNA is TGCAGTGCTAAGTACAATGAGCAGTTCTTC.

This clonotype was found many times. The chain links TRBV11-2 to TRBJ2-5; D is uncertain. The V end lost 5 bases, the J end lost 1 base, and 14 bases lay between the germline ends. The CDR3 consists of 15 residues. The germline gives CDR1 SGHAT, CDR2 FQNNGV. The CDR3 here is CASSPHLELQETQYF. CDR3 sequence (DNA): TGTGCCAGCAGCCCCCACCTGGAACTCCAAGAGACCCAGTACTTC.

This clonotype occurred many times. The rearrangement links TRBV29-1 to TRBJ2-1, with TRBD2 matching over 7 bases. The CDR3 sequence is 12 residues long. J lost 10 bases, V lost 6 bases, and 9 bases had no gene match. Germline assignment: CDR1 SQVTM and CDR2 ANQGSEA. The CDR3 sequence: CSVTSLVREQFF. The CDR3 nucleotides are TGCAGCGTGACTAGCTTAGTTCGAGAGCAGTTCTTC.

The DNA for the CDR3 is TGTGCCAGCAGTTCCCGCACAGATACGCAGTATTTT. Translated, it gives CASSSRTDTQYF. The rearrangement joins TRBV27 to TRBJ2-3; D unresolved. The V end was cut by 4 bases, the J end by 1 base, with 3 bases between. Per germline, CDR1 MNHEY and CDR2 SMNVEV (reference sequence). The CDR3 spans 12 residues.

V is TRBV6-2 or TRBV6-3 and J is TRBJ2-1, with TRBD2 matching over 9 bases. The germline CDR1 and CDR2 sequences are MNHEY and SVGEGT. This CDR3 comprises 16 residues. Losses at the gene ends were 6 bases for V and 9 bases for J; bases not matched to a gene: 15. As DNA, the CDR3 is TGTGCCAGCAGAAAAAAGGGTGCTAGCGGGAAAGGTGAGCAGTTCTTC. This translates into CASRKKGASGKGEQFF.

The table lists this clonotype with many counts. The gene calls are TRBV4-1 and TRBJ1-1; D is possibly TRBD1 (5 bases). The germline V gene has CDR1 MGHRA and CDR2 YSYEKL. This CDR3 comprises 14 residues. V was clipped by 9 bases and J by 5 bases, with 19 bases between them. The CDR3 DNA reads as TGCGCCAGGGGGGTTTGGGAGACAGTTACTGAAGCTTTCTTT. This sequence encodes CARGVWETVTEAFF.

This clonotype was seen ten or more times. The V call is TRBV9, the J call TRBJ2-7, with 7 bases identical to TRBD1. Germline V gene data show CDR1 as SGDLS and CDR2 as YYNGEE. There are 14 residues in the CDR3. V lost 3 bases to trimming and J lost 3 bases; unmatched junction nucleotides: 6. The chain's CDR3 is CASSAGQVNYEQYF. As DNA, the CDR3 is TGTGCCAGCAGCGCCGGACAGGTGAACTACGAGCAGTACTTC. The variable domain in full, with the rest retrieved from reference TRBV9 and TRBJ2-7, is DSGVTQTPKHLITATGQRVTLRCSPRSGDLSVYWYQQSLDQGLQFLIQYYNGEERAKGNILERFSAQQFPDLHSELNLSSLELGDSALYFCASSAGQVNYEQYFGPGTRLTVT.

This clonotype has a handful of counts. The chain employs TRBV3-1 and TRBJ2-3; TRBD1 agrees at 9 bases. The CDR3 covers 14 residues. Germline V gives CDR1 LGHDT, CDR2 YNNKEL (reference sequence). Trimming removed 4 bases from V and 5 bases from J; junction bases left unmatched: 4. This chain's CDR3 is CASSRGQGEDTQYF. The DNA of the CDR3 is TGTGCCAGCAGCCGGGGACAGGGTGAAGATACGCAGTATTTT.

This clonotype has at least ten counts. The chain links TRBV27 to TRBJ2-7; 11 bases line up with TRBD2. The CDR3 has 15 amino acids. Germline trimming cut 2 bases from V and 7 bases from J; bases unmatched to any gene: 7. Germline CDR1 reads MNHEY; CDR2 reads SMNVEV (reference sequence). For the CDR3, the DNA is TGTGCCAGCAGTTTACTGACTAGCGGGATTCGTGAGCAGTACTTC. Translated, it gives CASSLLTSGIREQYF.

This clonotype has ten or more counts. The chain recombines TRBV9 with TRBJ2-6; the D is unclear. CDR3 length equals 13 residues. Germline V CDR1 and CDR2: SGDLS, YYNGEE. The V end lost 7 bases, the J end lost 4 bases, and 9 bases lay between the germline ends. The CDR3 protein is CASLDGGANVLTF. The CDR3 DNA reads as TGTGCCAGCTTGGATGGCGGGGCCAACGTCCTGACTTTC.